A single sample is the source of the 8 T cell receptor beta chains below, sequenced in a study of cytomegalovirus exposure and HLA in healthy donors. PCR amplification relied on 60 Vbeta primers (plus 13 Jbeta primers). Sequencing was performed with immunoSEQ multiplex PCR; in TCRdb, only in-frame clones are kept and a portion is missing. The table has some 130,000 clones, around 81% seen once. The sample taken for sequencing was PBMCs. The source of these receptors is a woman aged 45-60 years in good health and CMV-seronegative.

J is TRBJ2-1 and V is TRBV9, with 12 bases fitting TRBD2. Germline lookup yields CDR1 SGDLS and CDR2 YYNGEE. Trimming at V came to 3 bases and at J to 7 bases, leaving 8 bases not matched to a gene. The CDR3 contains 16 residues. The CDR3 DNA reads TGTGCCAGCAGCGCAAGGCTAGCGGGAGGGCCTAATGAGCAGTTCTTC. As protein: CASSARLAGGPNEQFF.

The genes are TRBV7-2 and TRBJ1-2; unclear D gene. Between the trimmed V and J ends, which lost 3 bases and 6 bases, there was a span of 11 bases. The CDR3 consists of 13 residues. CDR1 and CDR2 (germline): SGHTA, FQGNSA. CDR3 amino acids: CASSFNGGNGYTF. CDR3 DNA: TGTGCCAGCAGCTTTAATGGCGGGAATGGCTACACCTTC.

This clone was seen more than once but under ten times. The gene calls are TRBV4-3 and TRBJ1-1; D gene ambiguous. Germline values: CDR1 LGHNA, CDR2 YSLEER. Trimming took off 5 bases at V and 4 bases at J, with 17 bases between the two ends. The CDR3 covers 15 residues. CDR3 amino acids: CASSLSALSGTEAFF. The CDR3 DNA follows: TGCGCCAGCAGCTTAAGTGCACTTTCGGGCACTGAAGCTTTCTTT.

CDR3: CASSLESVSGNTIYF. Here the CDR3 DNA reads TGTGCCAGCAGCTTAGAGTCAGTCTCTGGAAACACCATATATTTT. The chain couples TRBV7-2 to TRBJ1-3; D not resolved. Germline loops: CDR1 SGHTA, CDR2 FQGNSA. V was shortened by 1 base and J by 0 bases, with 7 bases between the two germline ends. The length of the CDR3 is 15 residues.

This clone was counted once. CDR3: CSVEDRTHRAGGPYEQYF. The CDR3 nucleotides read TGCAGCGTTGAAGATCGCACACATCGAGCGGGGGGGCCCTACGAGCAGTACTTC. The V call is TRBV29-1, the J call TRBJ2-7; 10 bases agree with TRBD2. The V gene's germline CDR1 is SQVTM and CDR2 ANQGSEA. The CDR3 spans 18 residues. After removal of 0 bases from V and 2 bases from J, the junction contained 13 bases not matched to a gene.

The rearrangement joins TRBV6-6 to TRBJ1-1; 8 positions agree with TRBD1. This CDR3 has 13 residues. With V trimmed by 5 bases and J by 8 bases, 7 bases remained unmatched. CDR1 MNHNY and CDR2 SVGAGI come from the germline V gene (reference sequence). The CDR3 region has the DNA TGTGCCAGCAGTGCAGGGGGCGTTTGCGAAGCTTTCTTT. Amino acids: CASSAGGVCEAFF.

The chain employs TRBV5-4 and TRBJ2-5; 7 nucleotides agree with TRBD1. Germline loops: CDR1 SGHNT, CDR2 YYREEE (reference sequence). This CDR3 has 15 amino acids. With V trimmed by 0 bases and J by 5 bases, 7 bases remained unmatched. CDR3 coding DNA: TGTGCCAGCAGCTTGGTCGGCAGGGGGTCGGAGACCCAGTACTTC. This sequence encodes CASSLVGRGSETQYF.

V is TRBV6-5 and J is TRBJ1-2; no reliable D call. CDR1 MNHEY and CDR2 SVGAGI come from the germline V gene. The CDR3 contains 13 residues. Trimming stripped 4 bases from V and 3 bases from J, with 9 bases between. The CDR3, as DNA: TGTGCCAGCAGTTCCCAGTCTGACTATGGCTACACCTTC. Its translation is CASSSQSDYGYTF.